A selection of T cell receptor beta chains follows, all from one sample in a study of human T cells and chemical hapten exposure. Each CDR3 protein gets one entry after TCRdb re-called the RACE reads with MiXCR. The sample has about 40,000 distinct CDR3 sequences, approximately 3.4% seen once. The sample in question was whole blood, obtained in connection with sensitization to the hapten diphenylcyclopropenone (DPC). Every receptor here comes from a man aged 35 to 55 with alopecia areata. Some clones in this sample may be carry-over from other donors' samples. The CDR3 runs from the conserved cysteine through the conserved F or W. A D gene is named only where the DNA matches it firmly. Part of the rows lack a size; the others show once, few, many or a class for expanded clones.

J gene	V gene	clone size	D gene	CDR3 DNA	CDR3 protein
TRBJ2-3	TRBV28	many	TRBD2	TGTGCCAGCAGTCAACTAGCGGGGTCCCCGGATACGCAGTATTTT	CASSQLAGSPDTQYF
TRBJ2-3	TRBV3-1	many	-	TGTGCCAGCAGCCAAGAAAGGACAGCCATAGATACGCAGTATTTT	CASSQERTAIDTQYF
TRBJ1-2	TRBV6-6	many	TRBD1	TGTGCCAGCAGGCCGGGACAGGCTTATGGCTACACCTTC	CASRPGQAYGYTF
TRBJ1-1	TRBV12-3/TRBV12-4	-	TRBD1	TGTGCCAGCAGTTCGCGGACAGGAATGACTGAAGCTTTCTTT	CASSSRTGMTEAFF
TRBJ2-6	TRBV2	many	-	TGTGCCAGTGGGGGTCGGGCAACTGGGGCCAACGTCCTGACTTTC	CASGGRATGANVLTF
TRBJ2-1	TRBV27	many	-	TGTGCCACCAGTTTAGTAGTGGGCAATGAGCAGTTCTTC	CATSLVVGNEQFF
TRBJ2-7	TRBV6-2/TRBV6-3	many	TRBD1	TGTGCCAGCCGACCGGGACAGGGGCCCCACGAGCAGTACTTC	CASRPGQGPHEQYF
TRBJ2-7	TRBV4-2	few	TRBD1	TGTGCCAGCAGCCAAGAGACAGGGGAAACCTACGAGCAGTACTTC	CASSQETGETYEQYF
TRBJ2-7	TRBV3-1	-	-	TGTGCCAGCAGCCAAGGGGCCCTGGGCAGAGGGTCCTACGAGCAGTACTTC	CASSQGALGRGSYEQYF
TRBJ2-5	TRBV3-1	many	TRBD1	TGTGCCAGCAGCCCCGGGCCGACAGGGCCTCAAGAGACCCAGTACTTC	CASSPGPTGPQETQYF
TRBJ1-3	TRBV18	many	-	TGTGCCAGCTCGAGCAGACAGGTCTCTGGAAACACCATATATTTT	CASSSRQVSGNTIYF
TRBJ2-1	TRBV6-2/TRBV6-3	-	TRBD2	TGTGCCAGCAGTTACGTGGTTAGCGGGAGATACAATGAGCAGTTCTTC	CASSYVVSGRYNEQFF
TRBJ2-3	TRBV21-1	-	-	TGTGCCAGCAGTAAAATTCCCTGGACTAGCGGGAGCCCCGTTCCCCTGGATACGCAGTATTTT	CASSKIPWTSGSPVPLDTQYF
TRBJ2-1	TRBV12-3/TRBV12-4	-	-	TGTGCCAGCAGTTTAGTGCCCCAGTCACCCCAGTTCTTC	CASSLVPQSPQFF
TRBJ2-2	TRBV20-1	many	TRBD1	TGCAGTGCTAGGCCGACAGGGGTCCCAAGCGGGGAGCTGTTTTTT	CSARPTGVPSGELFF
TRBJ1-5	TRBV2	few	-	TGTGCCAGCAGGACAGGCCAGACGCCCCAGCATTTT	CASRTGQTPQHF
TRBJ2-3	TRBV3-1	few	-	TGTGCCAGCAGCCAGTTAGGACCCCTCACAGATACGCAGTATTTT	CASSQLGPLTDTQYF
TRBJ2-7	TRBV20-1	many	-	TGCAGTGCTGGGGGACGCTTACCGGTGCAGTACTTC	CSAGGRLPVQYF
TRBJ2-4	TRBV20-1	many	TRBD2	TGCAGTGCTCGGACTAGCGGGAGCATGGACATTCAGTACTTC	CSARTSGSMDIQYF
TRBJ2-6	TRBV6-2/TRBV6-3	many	-	TGTGCCACCCTCCCTTCTGGGGCCAACGTCCTGACTTTC	CATLPSGANVLTF
TRBJ2-2	TRBV12-3/TRBV12-4	many	-	TGTGCCAGCAGTTTTGCGGAGAACACCGGGGAGCTGTTTTTT	CASSFAENTGELFF
TRBJ2-4	TRBV12-3/TRBV12-4	many	-	TGTGCCAGCAGTTTAGGAAACATTCAGTACTTC	CASSLGNIQYF
TRBJ2-1	TRBV2	many	-	TGTGCCAGCAGAGGGGCTAGGGGGTCCTACAATGAGCAGTTCTTC	CASRGARGSYNEQFF
TRBJ2-1	TRBV5-1	many	TRBD2	TGCGCCAGCAGCCCCGGACTAGCGGGAGCCCATGAGCAGTTCTTC	CASSPGLAGAHEQFF
TRBJ1-5	TRBV19	many	TRBD1	TGTGCCAGTAGTAGCGGATCCGGGACAGGGCCTCAGCCCCAGCATTTT	CASSSGSGTGPQPQHF
TRBJ2-1	TRBV12-3/TRBV12-4	many	TRBD2	TGTGCCAGCAGTTACCGGGACTACCTATACAATGAGCAGTTCTTC	CASSYRDYLYNEQFF
TRBJ1-2	TRBV12-3/TRBV12-4	many	TRBD1	TGTGCCAGCAGTCCCGGGACAGGGCTAAACTATGGCTACACCTTC	CASSPGTGLNYGYTF
TRBJ2-3	TRBV7-4	many	-	TGTGCCAGCAGCTTAGCGGGATGCACAGATACGCAGTATTTT	CASSLAGCTDTQYF
TRBJ1-1	TRBV5-1	few	-	TGCGCCAGCAGCTTGGGGGCTCAGGGGAATGCTGAAGCTTTCTTT	CASSLGAQGNAEAFF
TRBJ1-1	TRBV30	many	-	TGTGCCTGGAGTGTAAGTGGCACTGAAGCTTTCTTT	CAWSVSGTEAFF
TRBJ2-3	TRBV29-1	many	-	TGCAGCGCCGGGCCCGTCCTAACAGATACGCAGTATTTT	CSAGPVLTDTQYF
TRBJ2-5	TRBV20-1	many	TRBD2	TGCAGTGCTAGAGTTAGCGGGAGGGCCCAAGAGACCCAGTACTTC	CSARVSGRAQETQYF
TRBJ2-2	TRBV7-2	-	-	TGTGCCAGCACCCCCCGACACCCGAACACCGGGGAGCTGTTTTTT	CASTPRHPNTGELFF
TRBJ1-5	TRBV5-1	many	-	TGCGCCAGCAGCTTGGCGGGGCCCAATCAGCCCCAGCATTTT	CASSLAGPNQPQHF
TRBJ2-1	TRBV2	many	-	TGTGCCACAGCTTACAATGAGCAGTTCTTC	CATAYNEQFF
TRBJ2-3	TRBV7-2	-	TRBD2	TGTGCCAGCAGCTTAGGATGGGGGAGGGCAGATACGCAGTATTTT	CASSLGWGRADTQYF
TRBJ1-4	TRBV5-1	many	TRBD1	TGCGCCAGCAGCCCCGGACAGGTTGTGTCTAATGAAAAACTGTTTTTT	CASSPGQVVSNEKLFF
TRBJ2-2	TRBV3-1	many	-	TGTGCCAGCAGCCCGACAGCGTCGAACACCGGGGAGCTGTTTTTT	CASSPTASNTGELFF
TRBJ2-1	TRBV9	many	-	TGTGCCAGCAGCGTAGGAGGGCATGAGCAGTTCTTC	CASSVGGHEQFF
TRBJ2-3	TRBV6-5	many	-	TGTGCCAGCAGTCCCGGTGTAGAGGGGTTCGCAGATACGCAGTATTTT	CASSPGVEGFADTQYF
TRBJ1-6	TRBV7-9	many	TRBD1	TGTGCCAGCAGCCTTGGACAGGGGTTCTATAATTCACCCCTCCACTTT	CASSLGQGFYNSPLHF
TRBJ1-1	TRBV2	many	-	TGTGCCAGCAGTTGGAAGGCAATCACTGAAGCTTTCTTT	CASSWKAITEAFF